This T cell receptor (beta chain) was recorded in a study of T cells after yellow fever vaccination. TCRdb independently ran MiXCR on the 5' RACE reads; one entry per CDR3 protein. Altogether under 550,000 distinct CDR3 sequences are present, roughly 22% being singletons, with the ten largest covering about 15%. This CDR3 contains 12 residues. Germline V gene sequence: CDR1 SGHTA, CDR2 FQGNSA. V was pared by 1 base and J by 7 bases, with 6 bases between. The TCR comes from a man younger than 30 who received the YFV17D yellow fever vaccine. The sample here was PBMCs, taken 20 to 25 days after the first yellow fever vaccination. The V call is TRBV7-2, the J call TRBJ2-3; D unclear. The CDR3 spells CASSLGRNTQYF. The CDR3 DNA reads as TGTGCCAGCAGCTTAGGGCGGAATACGCAGTATTTT.